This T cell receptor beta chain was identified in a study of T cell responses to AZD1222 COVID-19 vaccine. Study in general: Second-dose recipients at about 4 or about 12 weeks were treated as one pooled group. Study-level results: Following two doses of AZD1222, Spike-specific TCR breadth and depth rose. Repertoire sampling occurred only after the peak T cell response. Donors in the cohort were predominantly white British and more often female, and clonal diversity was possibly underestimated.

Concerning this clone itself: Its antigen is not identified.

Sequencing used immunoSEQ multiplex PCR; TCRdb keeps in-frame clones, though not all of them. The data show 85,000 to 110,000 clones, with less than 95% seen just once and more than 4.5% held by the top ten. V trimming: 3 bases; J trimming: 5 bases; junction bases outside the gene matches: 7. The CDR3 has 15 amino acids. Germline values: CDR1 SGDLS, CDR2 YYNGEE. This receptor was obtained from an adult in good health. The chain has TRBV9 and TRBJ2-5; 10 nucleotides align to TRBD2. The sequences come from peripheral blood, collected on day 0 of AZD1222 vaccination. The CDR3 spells CASSAERGGSETQYF. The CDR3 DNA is TGTGCCAGCAGCGCGGAGCGGGGGGGCTCGGAGACCCAGTACTTC.